There are many counts of the clone carrying this TCR beta chain. The data are from a study of T-cell memory formation after mild COVID-19. TCRdb reprocessed the 5' RACE reads via MiXCR and lists one record per CDR3 protein. The sample consists of roughly 450,000 distinct CDR3 sequences, over 15% of them appearing once. The CDR3 totals 13 residues. The V end lost 0 bases, the J end lost 7 bases, and 8 bases lay between the germline ends. Germline V CDR1 and CDR2: SGHRS, YFSETQ. The sequence derives from an adult woman who had mild COVID-19 (a few samples of this study predate the infection). Cell type and time point are not known. Material: PBMCs or a T cell subset sorted from them (not recorded which). V is TRBV5-1 and J is TRBJ2-1; D possibly corresponds to TRBD2 (5 bases). CDR3 nucleotides: TGCGCCAGCAGCTTGGATCCGGGAAATGAGCAGTTCTTC. Its translation: CASSLDPGNEQFF. Complete variable domain (other parts from reference TRBV5-1 and TRBJ2-1): KAGVTQTPRYLIKTRGQQVTLSCSPISGHRSVSWYQQTPGQGLQFLFEYFSETQRNKGNFPGRFSGRQFSNSRSEMNVSTLELGDSALYLCASSLDPGNEQFFGPGTRLTVL.